These 8 T cell receptor beta chains were sequenced from one sample in a study of T cells in Graves' hyperthyroidism and ophthalmopathy. TCR beta CDR3 regions were amplified from RNA transcripts. The TCR CDR3 was amplified in a first-round RT-PCR using the HTBI primer set. TCRdb re-called the multiplex PCR reads through MiXCR, storing one row per CDR3 protein. This table has 550,000 to 650,000 distinct CDR3 sequences, around 15% appearing once. Sequences were obtained from blood. The receptors shown here come from a woman in her thirties or forties with Graves' hyperthyroidism.

The chain is built from TRBV6-1 and TRBJ2-7; the match to TRBD1 covers 11 bases. The CDR3 runs to 15 residues. CDR1 and CDR2 (germline): MNHNS, SASEGT. The V gene end was trimmed by 1 base and the J gene end by 2 bases; junction bases not matched to a gene: 1. CDR3 in DNA: TGTGCCAGCAGTGAAGGGGACAGGGGGGCCTACGAGCAGTACTTC. It specifies CASSEGDRGAYEQYF.

This clonotype came up a few times. V and J are TRBV20-1 and TRBJ1-1; D perhaps matches TRBD1 (5 bases). The CDR3 runs 13 residues. Germline V CDR1 and CDR2: DFQATT, SNEGSKA (reference sequence). The ends were cut back, 5 bases at V and 4 bases at J, with 14 bases in the middle. CDR3 region: CSAASRGGTEAFF. The CDR3 DNA reads as TGCAGTGCTGCGTCTAGGGGCGGCACTGAAGCTTTCTTT.

This clonotype was picked up many times. The V call is TRBV7-9, the J call TRBJ2-2; D not certain. This CDR3 has 15 amino acids. The germline gives CDR1 SEHNR, CDR2 FQNEAQ (reference sequence). Trimming pared 5 bases from V and 0 bases from J, leaving 10 bases between. The CDR3: CASSPSSSNTGELFF. CDR3 nucleotide sequence: TGTGCCAGCAGCCCTTCCTCTTCGAACACCGGGGAGCTGTTTTTT.

This clonotype was counted a few times. The chain is built from TRBV4-1 and TRBJ2-3; TRBD1 aligns across 8 bases. V lost 0 bases to trimming and J lost 5 bases; unmatched junction nucleotides: 7. Looked up from germline, CDR1 is MGHRA and CDR2 is YSYEKL. CDR3 length: 16 amino acids. Here the CDR3 reads CASSQEGTGRGDTQYF. The CDR3 nucleotides read TGCGCCAGCAGCCAAGAGGGGACAGGCCGGGGAGATACGCAGTATTTT.

This clonotype was seen at least ten times. This rearrangement joins TRBV30 to TRBJ2-2, with 8 bases identical to TRBD2. J was trimmed by 7 bases and V by 4 bases; bases with no gene match: 8. The CDR3 totals 14 residues. CDR1 and CDR2 (germline): GTSNPN, SVGIG (reference sequence). DNA for the CDR3: TGTGCCTGGACGCGAACCGGGAGGGGCGGGGAGCTGTTTTTT. Translation gives CAWTRTGRGGELFF.

The genes are TRBV6-2 or TRBV6-3 and TRBJ2-7; 10 bases agree with TRBD1. Germline V lookup: CDR1 MNHEY, CDR2 SVGEGT. The CDR3 is 15 amino acids. The V and J ends lost 5 bases and 0 bases, in that order; junction bases with no gene match: 4. The DNA for the CDR3 is TGTGCCAGCAGTGCCGGGACAGGGGTCTCCTACGAGCAGTACTTC. It is translated as CASSAGTGVSYEQYF.

This rearrangement joins TRBV3-1 to TRBJ1-2, with a tentative D call TRBD1 (5 bases). This CDR3 is 14 amino acids long. Germline values: CDR1 LGHDT, CDR2 YNNKEL (reference sequence). V was shortened by 0 bases and J by 8 bases, with 13 bases between the two germline ends. CDR3 bases: TGTGCCAGCAGCCAAGATCAGGGTTCGGGGGGCTACACCTTC. As protein: CASSQDQGSGGYTF.

At least ten counts were recorded for this clonotype. The V gene is TRBV20-1, the J gene TRBJ1-1, with D perhaps matching TRBD1 (5 bases). CDR1 is DFQATT and CDR2 is SNEGSKA in the germline V gene (reference sequence). V gave up 2 bases and J gave up 1 base, with 11 bases separating them. This CDR3 is 14 amino acids long. The chain's CDR3 is CSARRDSANTEAFF. CDR3 coding DNA: TGCAGTGCTAGAAGGGACTCCGCGAACACTGAAGCTTTCTTT.